The clone carrying this TCR beta chain has at least ten counts. No antigen is known for it. V dropped 8 bases and J dropped 2; count of bases not matched to a gene: 10. CDR3 length equals 17 residues. Germline CDR1 reads SGHTA; CDR2 reads FQGNSA. TCRdb reanalysed the reads using MiXCR and keeps one entry per CDR3 protein. The data hold some 700,000 distinct CDR3 sequences, with around 31% observed a single time. The data derive from a study of T cell repertoires in cytomegalovirus infection. Study details: CMV epitopes in the study were HLA-C-restricted (recently identified) and HLA-B-restricted (well studied). Points from the study as a whole: The study found HLA-C-restricted CMV-specific TCR beta clonotypes dominating the ex vivo response.

The receptor comes from a human donor in good health (CMV status not recorded). Some clones in this sample may be carry-over from other donors' samples. Specimen: cultured PBMCs, collected from culture after CMV antigen stimulation. The V and J genes are TRBV7-2 and TRBJ2-6, with 9 bases lining up with TRBD1. This chain's CDR3 is CASQPPRTGAGANVLTF. As DNA, the CDR3 is TGTGCCAGCCAGCCACCTAGGACAGGGGCTGGGGCCAACGTCCTGACTTTC. Complete variable domain (other parts from reference TRBV7-2 and TRBJ2-6): GAGVSQSPSNKVTEKGKDVELRCDPISGHTALYWYRQSLGQGLEFLIYFQGNSAPDKSGLPSDRFSAERTGGSVSTLTIQRTQQEDSAVYLCASQPPRTGAGANVLTFGAGSRLTVL.